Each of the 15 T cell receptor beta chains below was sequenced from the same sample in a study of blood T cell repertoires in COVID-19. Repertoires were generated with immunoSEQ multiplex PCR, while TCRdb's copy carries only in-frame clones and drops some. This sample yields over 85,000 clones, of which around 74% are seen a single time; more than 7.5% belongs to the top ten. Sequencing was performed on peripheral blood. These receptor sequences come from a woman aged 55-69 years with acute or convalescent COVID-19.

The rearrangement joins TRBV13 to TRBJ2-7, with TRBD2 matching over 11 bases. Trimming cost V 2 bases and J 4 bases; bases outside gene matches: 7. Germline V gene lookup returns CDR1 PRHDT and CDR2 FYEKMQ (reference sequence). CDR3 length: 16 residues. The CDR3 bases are TGTGCCAGCAGCTTATCGGCACTAGCGGGGGAGTACGAGCAGTACTTC. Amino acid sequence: CASSLSALAGEYEQYF.

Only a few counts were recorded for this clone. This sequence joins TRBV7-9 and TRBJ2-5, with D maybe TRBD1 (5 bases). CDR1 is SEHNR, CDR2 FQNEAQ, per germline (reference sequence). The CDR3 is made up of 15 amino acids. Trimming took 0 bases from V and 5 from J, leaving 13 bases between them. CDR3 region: CASSLARSGLETQYF. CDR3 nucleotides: TGTGCCAGCAGCTTAGCCAGGTCAGGGCTGGAGACCCAGTACTTC.

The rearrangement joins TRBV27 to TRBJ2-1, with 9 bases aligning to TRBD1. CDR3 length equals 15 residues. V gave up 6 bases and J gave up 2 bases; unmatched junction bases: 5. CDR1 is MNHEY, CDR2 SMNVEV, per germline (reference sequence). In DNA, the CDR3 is TGTGCCAGCAGGCATTACAGGGGGCCCTACAATGAGCAGTTCTTC. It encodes CASRHYRGPYNEQFF.

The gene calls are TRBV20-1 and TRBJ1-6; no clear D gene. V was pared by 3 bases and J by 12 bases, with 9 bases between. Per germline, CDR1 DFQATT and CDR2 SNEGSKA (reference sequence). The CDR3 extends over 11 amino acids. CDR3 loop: CSASPGKPLHF. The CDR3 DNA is TGCAGTGCTAGCCCGGGGAAACCCCTCCACTTT.

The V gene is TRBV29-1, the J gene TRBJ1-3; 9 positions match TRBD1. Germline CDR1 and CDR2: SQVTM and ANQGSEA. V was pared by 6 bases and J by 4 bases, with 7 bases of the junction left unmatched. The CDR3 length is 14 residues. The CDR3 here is CSVSPGTGGNTIYF. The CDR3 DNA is TGCAGCGTCTCCCCGGGGACAGGGGGAAACACCATATATTTT.

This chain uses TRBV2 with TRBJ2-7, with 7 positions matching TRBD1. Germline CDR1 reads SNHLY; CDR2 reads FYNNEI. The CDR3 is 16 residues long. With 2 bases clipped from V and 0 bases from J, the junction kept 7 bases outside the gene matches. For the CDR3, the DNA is TGTGCCAGCAGTGAACCGGGACAGACAAACTCCTACGAGCAGTACTTC. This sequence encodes CASSEPGQTNSYEQYF. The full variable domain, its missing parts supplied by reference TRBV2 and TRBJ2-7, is EPEVTQTPSHQVTQMGQEVILRCVPISNHLYFYWYRQILGQKVEFLVSFYNNEISEKSEIFDDQFSVERPDGSNFTLKIRSTKLEDSAMYFCASSEPGQTNSYEQYFGPGTRLTVT.

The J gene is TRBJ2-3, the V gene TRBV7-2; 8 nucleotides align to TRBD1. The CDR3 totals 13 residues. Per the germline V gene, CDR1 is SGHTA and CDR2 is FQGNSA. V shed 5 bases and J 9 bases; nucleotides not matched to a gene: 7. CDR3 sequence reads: CASSARQGTTQYF. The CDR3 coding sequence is TGTGCCAGCAGCGCACGACAGGGGACAACGCAGTATTTT.

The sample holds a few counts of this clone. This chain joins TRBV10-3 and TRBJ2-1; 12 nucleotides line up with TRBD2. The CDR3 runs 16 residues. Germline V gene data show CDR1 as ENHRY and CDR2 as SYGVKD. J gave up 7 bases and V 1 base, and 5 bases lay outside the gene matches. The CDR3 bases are TGTGCCATCAGTGAGTGGACCGGGACTAGCGGGAATGAGCAGTTCTTC. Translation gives CAISEWTGTSGNEQFF.

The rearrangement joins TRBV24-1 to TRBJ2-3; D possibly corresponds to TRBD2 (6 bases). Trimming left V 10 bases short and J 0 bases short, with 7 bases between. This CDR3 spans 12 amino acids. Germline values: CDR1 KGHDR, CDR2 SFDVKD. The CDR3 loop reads CATSGSTDTQYF. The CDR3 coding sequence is TGTGCCACTAGCGGTAGCACAGATACGCAGTATTTT.

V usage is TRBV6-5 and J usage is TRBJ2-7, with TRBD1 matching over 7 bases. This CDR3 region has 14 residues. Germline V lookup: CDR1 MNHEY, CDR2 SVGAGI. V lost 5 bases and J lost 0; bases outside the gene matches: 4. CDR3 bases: TGTGCCAGCAGTCTGGGACAGCCCTCCTACGAGCAGTACTTC. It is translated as CASSLGQPSYEQYF.

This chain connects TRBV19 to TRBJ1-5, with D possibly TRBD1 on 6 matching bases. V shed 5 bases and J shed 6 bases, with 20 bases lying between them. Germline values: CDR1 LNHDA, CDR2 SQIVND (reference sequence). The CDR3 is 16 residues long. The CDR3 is CASSPEQGMARQPQHF. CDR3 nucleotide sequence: TGTGCCAGTAGTCCAGAACAGGGAATGGCGCGTCAGCCCCAGCATTTT.

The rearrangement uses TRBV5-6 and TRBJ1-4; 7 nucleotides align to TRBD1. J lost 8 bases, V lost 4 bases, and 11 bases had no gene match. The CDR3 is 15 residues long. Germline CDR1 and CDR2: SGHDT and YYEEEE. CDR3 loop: CASSIEGQSREKLFF. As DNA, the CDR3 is TGTGCCAGCAGCATAGAGGGACAGTCGAGGGAAAAACTGTTTTTT.

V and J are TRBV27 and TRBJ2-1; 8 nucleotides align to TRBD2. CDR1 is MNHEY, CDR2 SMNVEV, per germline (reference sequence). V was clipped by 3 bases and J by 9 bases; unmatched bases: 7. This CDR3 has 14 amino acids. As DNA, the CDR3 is TGTGCCAGCAGTTTCTCGGGACTAGTAAGTGAGCAGTTCTTC. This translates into CASSFSGLVSEQFF.

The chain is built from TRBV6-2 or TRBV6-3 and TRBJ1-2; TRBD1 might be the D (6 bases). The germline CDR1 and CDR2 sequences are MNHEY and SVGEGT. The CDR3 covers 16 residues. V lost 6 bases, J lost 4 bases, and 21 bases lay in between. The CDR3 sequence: CASSDPHRARFYGYTF. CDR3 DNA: TGTGCCAGCAGCGACCCCCACAGGGCCCGGTTCTATGGCTACACCTTC.

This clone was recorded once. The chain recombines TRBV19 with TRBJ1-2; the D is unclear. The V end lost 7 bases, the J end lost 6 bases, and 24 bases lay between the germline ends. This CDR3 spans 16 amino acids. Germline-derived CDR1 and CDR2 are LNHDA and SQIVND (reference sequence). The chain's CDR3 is CASNPITKRGVHGYTF. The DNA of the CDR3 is TGTGCCAGTAACCCCATCACAAAACGGGGAGTCCATGGCTACACCTTC.